Presented here are 7 T cell receptor beta chains from one specimen sequenced in a study of blood T cell repertoires in COVID-19. Libraries were prepared by immunoSEQ multiplex PCR; TCRdb keeps only in-frame clonotypes and omits some of them. The profile shows about 260,000 clones, roughly 88% of them singletons. Sequencing was carried out using PBMCs or T cells enriched from blood (not recorded which). These receptors came from a woman between 45 and 60 years old who had recovered from COVID-19.

In this sample, this clone turned up many times. The chain couples TRBV6-4 to TRBJ2-5, with 7 positions matching TRBD1. The CDR3 has 15 residues. With V trimmed by 2 bases and J by 1 base, 4 bases remained unmatched. Germline V CDR1 and CDR2: MRHNA, SNTAGT. The CDR3 DNA is TGTGCCAGCAGTGACCGCCCAGGGGGCCAAGAGACCCAGTACTTC. Its protein is CASSDRPGGQETQYF.

V is TRBV6-2 or TRBV6-3 and J is TRBJ1-5; D gene ambiguous. Germline V lookup: CDR1 MNHEY, CDR2 SVGEGT. This CDR3 has 15 amino acids. V lost 0 bases and J 3 bases, leaving 9 bases between the germline ends. The CDR3 protein is CASSYSPGSNQPQHF. CDR3 in DNA: TGTGCCAGCAGTTACTCGCCAGGCTCCAATCAGCCCCAGCATTTT.

V is TRBV15 and J is TRBJ2-7; 8 bases line up with TRBD1. The CDR3 is 16 amino acids. The trim removed 4 bases at V and 2 bases at J, leaving 10 bases unmatched. CDR1 is LNHNV and CDR2 is YYDKDF in the germline V gene (reference sequence). The CDR3: CATSTRDRGPTYEQYF. The CDR3 DNA is TGTGCCACCAGCACCCGAGACAGGGGTCCCACCTACGAGCAGTACTTC.

V gene TRBV30 combines with J gene TRBJ1-2, with D possibly being TRBD1 (5 bases). The CDR3 sequence is 13 residues long. Germline V CDR1 and CDR2: GTSNPN, SVGIG (reference sequence). V dropped 5 bases and J dropped 3 bases, with 13 bases sitting between them. The CDR3 sequence is CAWGLGAYYGYTF. The CDR3 DNA follows: TGTGCCTGGGGCTTAGGGGCCTACTATGGCTACACCTTC.

The J gene is TRBJ1-5, the V gene TRBV4-1; 12 nucleotides match TRBD1. From germline, CDR1 is MGHRA and CDR2 YSYEKL. The ends lost 0 bases at V and 4 bases at J; junction bases unmatched: 13. The CDR3 runs 20 residues. The CDR3 reads CASSQEGVWGQGAGNQPQHF. CDR3 sequence (DNA): TGCGCCAGCAGCCAAGAGGGTGTATGGGGACAGGGGGCCGGTAATCAGCCCCAGCATTTT.

This chain links TRBV7-9 with TRBJ1-4, with TRBD1 identical over 8 bases. The trim removed 5 bases at V and 8 bases at J, leaving 7 bases unmatched. CDR1 and CDR2 (germline): SEHNR, FQNEAQ (reference sequence). The CDR3 sequence is 14 residues long. CDR3 nucleotides: TGTGCCAGCAGCGCGACAGGGGTTGGGGAAAAACTGTTTTTT. Protein: CASSATGVGEKLFF.

V is TRBV19 and J is TRBJ2-5; 7 positions agree with TRBD2. The CDR3 spans 15 residues. CDR1 is LNHDA and CDR2 is SQIVND in the germline V gene (reference sequence). Losses at the gene ends were 9 bases for V and 1 base for J; bases not matched to a gene: 11. In DNA form, the CDR3 reads TGTGCCAGCCACTATGGGGGGGGTCCCCAAGAGACCCAGTACTTC. Its protein product is CASHYGGGPQETQYF.